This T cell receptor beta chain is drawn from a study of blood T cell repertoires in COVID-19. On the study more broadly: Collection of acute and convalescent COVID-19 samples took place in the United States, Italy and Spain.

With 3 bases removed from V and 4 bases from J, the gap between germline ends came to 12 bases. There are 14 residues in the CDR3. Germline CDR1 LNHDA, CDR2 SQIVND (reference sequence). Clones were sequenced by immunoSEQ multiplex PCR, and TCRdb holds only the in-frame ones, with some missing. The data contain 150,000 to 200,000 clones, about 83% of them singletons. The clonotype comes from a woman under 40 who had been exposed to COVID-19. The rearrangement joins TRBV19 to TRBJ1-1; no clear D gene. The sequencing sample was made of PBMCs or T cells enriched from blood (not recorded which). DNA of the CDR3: TGTGCCAGTAGTATTTCCCCACCGGGCACTGAAGCTTTCTTT. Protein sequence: CASSISPPGTEAFF.